This T cell receptor beta chain came from a study of cytomegalovirus exposure and HLA in healthy donors (dated by TCRdb to 2016 to 2017). With respect to the entire study: In an earlier analysis of roughly 500 of the donors, approximately 300 Gb of sequence data and 100 million or so unique TCR beta sequences from approximately 180 million T cells were reported. An early release that covered roughly 600 HLA-typed donors contained around 300 gigabases of sequencing data and around 80 million unique TCR sequences. Of the roughly 400 genotyped donors, about 80% fell in the genetic ancestry cluster associated with self-reported Caucasian donors. The study was designed to test whether signatures of past pathogen exposure could be identified by cataloging public T cell receptors. The T cell repertoires of 670 or so subjects were profiled by immunosequencing and related to cytomegalovirus serostatus. Along with the approximately 670-subject first cohort, a separate validation cohort of over 90 different subjects was used. To predict cytomegalovirus infection status, the study brought together high-throughput TCR immunosequencing, statistical association of individual TCRs with disease status, and machine learning. A later analysis re-analyzed previously published TCR beta repertoires from roughly 630 donors and added high-resolution HLA genotyping to study TCR occurrence patterns. Rather than using new phenotypic data, the later analysis identified candidate immune exposures from TCR beta sequences and from how often those sequences occurred across donors. An earlier analysis of 587 of the donors used high-throughput TCR beta sequencing to judge whether each TCR beta V gene segment behaved as functional or pseudogenic. Donor age, sex, ethnicity and CMV serostatus were collected together with the repertoire data. A later genetic analysis used genome-wide SNP genotypes for about 60% of the roughly 700 donors, treating that subset as a discovery cohort. All discovery cohort repertoires had been generated using a single sequencing platform. Class I and class II HLA loci were covered by the typing at four-digit resolution. Typing coverage differed by locus: A, B, C, DRB1 and DQB1 were typed in roughly 620-640 donors, DQA1 in 500 to 550, DPA1 in some 610, and DPB1 in 472. Four or five DR-DQ haplotypes were treated as single units for association and clustering because of strong linkage in the cohort. On average, roughly 240,000 unique TCR beta nucleotide sequences were sequenced per donor among 350 to 400 genotyped donors of the cohort, with roughly 18% of those sequences being non-productive. Study-wide conclusions, independent of this receptor: In the study, around 150 TCR beta chains were listed as associated with cytomegalovirus. In an earlier analysis of more than 450 of the donors, most TCR beta V segments were observed in productive rearrangements about 87% or about 30% of the time, broadly matching IMGT annotations. The authors suggested that the approach could potentially be generalized to other disease states and immunological phenotypes. Because the 87-base-pair reads could not distinguish some IMGT-functional V segments, including TRBV6-2 and TRBV6-3, those segments were excluded. Because counts were too low, seventeen rarely observed V segments, including chromosome 9 orphons, were left out of the earlier analysis of approximately 580 of the donors. In a later genetic analysis, fewer N-insertions in productive TCRs were reported among donors in an Asian-associated ancestry cluster than the roughly 700-donor mean. According to a later analysis, most CMV-associated TCR beta chains appeared to be HLA-restricted, and the HLA associations seemed to be driven largely by CMV exposure. Correlated functional status among segregating V segments might be attributable to linkage disequilibrium, but an unknown experimental factor could not be ruled out. Presence/absence analyses assumed roughly uniform sequencing depth across donors, an assumption that may not hold. According to a later analysis, parvovirus B19, influenza, CMV and Epstein-Barr virus appeared linked to several top co-occurrence clusters. Assigning TCR associations to individual alleles was difficult when HLA alleles, especially DR and DQ, strongly co-occurred. Three of the identified cytomegalovirus-associated TCR beta chains were confirmed in vitro to be specific for cytomegalovirus antigens. Because HLA typing was unavailable for some donors at each locus, only the typed subset was used in association tests. In both the original and validation cohorts, the classifier was reported to diagnose cytomegalovirus status with high specificity and sensitivity. The only immune exposure information available for the cohort was CMV serostatus. The sequencing pipeline was judged likely to have produced a cluster of highly shared sequence variants as a technical artifact. In a later genetic analysis, a missense DCLRE1C variant was associated with V-gene and J-gene trimming of TCR beta chains, and the association was replicated in an independent cohort. Most TCR sequences were observed very rarely across donors, whereas some public TCRs were present in many individuals. Only TCR beta chains were sequenced in this cohort, and the absence of alpha or paired-chain data limited detectable features. A further reported finding was that TCR beta sequences accurately predicted the HLA-A and HLA-B alleles for most subjects in the first cohort. Specific HLA alleles were associated with 15,000 to 20,000 TCR beta sequences at a false discovery rate of 0.05 in a later analysis. A later analysis found that TCR association rates varied across HLA loci, with DRB1 alleles showing the most associated TCRs and HLA-C alleles the fewest. In a later analysis, HLA-associated TCR beta chains were found to be more clonally expanded and to have lower generation probabilities than equally common non-associated chains.

Libraries were made using the immunoSEQ multiplex PCR assay. A mixture of 60 forward primers for TCR Vbeta segments and 13 reverse primers for TCR Jbeta segments was used in the multiplex PCR. A multiplex PCR assay on genomic DNA amplified the CDR3 region of rearranged TCR beta genes. Amplified TCR beta libraries were sequenced as 87-base-pair reads on the Illumina HiSeq System. Processing in the source paper ran as follows. A later analysis tallied about 77 million unique TCR beta chains across the 660 or so repertoires, and about 12 million of those chains were shared by two or more donors. Raw reads were error-corrected and collapsed into unique sequences with a nearest-neighbor algorithm that merged closely related sequences to remove PCR and sequencing errors. Alignment of CDR3 sequences to IMGT reference sequences was used to assign V, D and J gene segments. For a sequence to be retained, at least a six-nucleotide match to both a V gene segment and a J gene segment was required. A rearrangement was called productive if the CDR3 had no stop codons and remained in frame with V and J, and every other rearrangement was called non-productive. Following IMGT convention, CDR3 was defined as the stretch from the second conserved V-encoded cysteine to the conserved J-encoded phenylalanine. Sequences without an unambiguous match to a single V gene segment were excluded from the earlier analysis of 500 to 700 of the donors. In an earlier analysis of several hundred of the donors, V segments were called functional above 56.7% productive rearrangements and were called segregating when the between-donor standard deviation exceeded 5%. To diagnose cytomegalovirus status from the catalog of TCR beta chain sequences, a statistical classification framework was built. In a later analysis, TCR nucleotide sequences were compared against IMGT/GENE-DB human TR gene sequences so that V and J genes could be assigned. In a later analysis, CDR3 sequences and most-parsimonious VDJ recombination scenarios were assigned using the TCRdist pipeline. In a later analysis, each TCR beta chain was defined by its CDR3 amino acid sequence together with its V-gene family, and reads lacking a unique V-gene family were excluded. A later analysis removed several hundred highly shared, low-generation-probability nucleotide sequences to deal with suspected cross-contamination and a sequencing artifact. A later analysis calculated a clonal expansion index for each public chain from normalized within-repertoire ranks of inferred template counts. A later analysis computed generation probabilities with a VDJ recombination model fitted to out-of-frame rearrangements, and checked the results against IGoR. In a later analysis, TCR-TCR, TCR-HLA and TCR-CMV co-occurrence was scored with hypergeometric tests, and a repertoire-size bias correction was applied to TCR pairs. A later analysis estimated false discovery rates by permuting HLA or CMV assignments 20 times. In a later analysis, co-occurring TCRs were grouped using DBSCAN, with TCRdist sequence similarity added in when clustering inside HLA-allele-positive subsets. Co-occurrence clustering excluded repertoires with fewer than 30,000 or more than 120,000 public chains, plus five with anomalous nucleotide sharing. The clones in this table, taken by TCRdb from immuneACCESS, are in-frame only. Not every clone is retained; where verified, under half of the shortfall comes from an unresolved V gene, and the cause of the rest is unknown. That table gives V, J and clone size, and the DNA gave D and trimming. The sample table holds under 250,000 clones, of which around 78% were seen once. The top ten clones comprise roughly 2% of the sample.

Reading the germline V gene gives CDR1 MDHEN and CDR2 SYDVKM. The V and J ends are trimmed by 3 bases and 4 bases, leaving 9 bases between them. The CDR3 starts with the cysteine, ends with the phenylalanine, and has 13 residues. The CDR3 DNA has 39 bases and is translated from base 1. In the case of this clone: The target of this receptor is not known. No quality values exist for individual bases; no much larger clone is one base distant.

The cohort was made up of roughly 670 healthy bone marrow donors. At the time of sampling, every cohort member was nominally healthy, though immune exposures that went unrecorded were likely present. The donor was CMV seronegative and was included in the group of about 400 seronegative cohort members. A peripheral blood sample was collected from each donor, and TCR beta sequencing was performed on peripheral blood mononuclear cells. The Qiagen DNeasy Blood Extraction Kit was used to extract genomic DNA from the blood cell samples. The sequence derives from a man aged 25-40 years in good health and CMV-seronegative. The sequencing sample was made of PBMCs. The sequence joins TRBV28 to TRBJ2-5, and TRBD2 may be the D gene, going by 6 matching bases. The CDR3 is CASSLETRETQYF. The nucleotides are TGTGCCAGCAGTTTGGAGACTAGAGAGACCCAGTACTTC.